Below, 27 T cell receptor beta chains from the same sample are listed, as sequenced in a study of Graves' ophthalmopathy and Graves' hyperthyroidism. Amplifying from RNA transcripts, the study obtained TCR beta CDR3 regions. After a first-round RT-PCR with HTBI primers, a second-round multiplex PCR was run. TCRdb itself ran the multiplex PCR reads through MiXCR, one entry per CDR3 protein. The sample lists fewer than 600,000 distinct CDR3 sequences, approximately 15% occurring once. The sample taken for sequencing was blood. These receptors were obtained from a woman younger than 45 with Graves' ophthalmopathy.

In this sample, this clonotype turned up many times. This chain uses TRBV6-5 with TRBJ2-7, with 8 bases matching TRBD2. This CDR3 is built from 14 residues. The J segment lost 2 bases and the V segment lost 6 bases, leaving 6 bases of the junction unmatched. In germline, CDR1 is MNHEY, CDR2 SVGAGI. In DNA form, the CDR3 reads TGTGCCAGCAGACATAGCGGGGCAACCTACGAGCAGTACTTC. It is translated as CASRHSGATYEQYF.

V usage is TRBV10-3 and J usage is TRBJ1-1, with D tentatively TRBD1 (6 bases). The CDR3 contains 14 residues. Trimming cost V 6 bases and J 5 bases, with 16 bases left between them. From germline, CDR1 is ENHRY and CDR2 SYGVKD. This CDR3 is CAISPTPGETEAFF. CDR3 nucleotides: TGTGCCATCAGCCCGACGCCAGGGGAGACTGAAGCTTTCTTT.

Ten or more counts support this clonotype. The chain employs TRBV7-9 and TRBJ2-5; 8 nucleotides agree with TRBD2. The CDR3 runs to 15 residues. J was trimmed by 1 base and V by 2 bases; bases with no gene match: 3. Germline V gene data show CDR1 as SEHNR and CDR2 as FQNEAQ (reference sequence). The CDR3 bases are TGTGCCAGCAGCTTAACTAGCGGCTCCCAAGAGACCCAGTACTTC. This codes for CASSLTSGSQETQYF.

A few counts support this clonotype. This sequence joins TRBV7-8 and TRBJ1-3; TRBD1 is a possible D gene (6 bases). CDR1 and CDR2 from the germline V gene are SGHVS and FQNEAQ. This CDR3 has 17 amino acids. Trimming removed 1 base at V and 4 bases at J, with 17 bases between. Here the CDR3 DNA reads TGTGCCAGCAGCTTAGAGCGAGGGGGGAAAGCAGGAAACACCATATATTTT. Translating it yields CASSLERGGKAGNTIYF. The whole variable domain, remainder taken from reference TRBV7-8 and TRBJ1-3, is GAGVSQSPRYKVAKRGQDVALRCDPISGHVSLFWYQQALGQGPEFLTYFQNEAQLDKSGLPSDRFFAERPEGSVSTLKIQRTQQEDSAVYLCASSLERGGKAGNTIYFGEGSWLTVV.

Ten or more counts support this clonotype. The V and J genes are TRBV7-2 and TRBJ2-5, with TRBD2 identical over 8 bases. This CDR3 region has 14 residues. Looked up from germline, CDR1 is SGHTA and CDR2 is FQGNSA. The ends lost 6 bases at V and 2 bases at J; junction bases unmatched: 5. The CDR3 reads CASSRGGVQETQYF. The CDR3 region has the DNA TGTGCCAGCAGTCGGGGGGGGGTGCAAGAGACCCAGTACTTC.

This clonotype was detected many times. The V and J genes are TRBV5-1 and TRBJ1-1; D not certain. The CDR3 is 14 amino acids. With 3 bases removed from V and 1 base from J, the gap between germline ends came to 10 bases. Germline V gene sequence: CDR1 SGHRS, CDR2 YFSETQ. The CDR3: CASSSLTKNTEAFF. Written as DNA, the CDR3 is TGCGCCAGCAGCTCGCTAACAAAGAACACTGAAGCTTTCTTT.

This clonotype has ten or more counts. V gene TRBV28 combines with J gene TRBJ2-7; maybe TRBD1 (6 bases). Trimming took 4 bases from V and 3 from J, leaving 16 bases between them. Germline CDR1 MDHEN, CDR2 SYDVKM. The CDR3 loop spans 15 amino acids. The CDR3 nucleotides read TGTGCCAGCAGTTCTACAGGGACCAGCTACTACGAGCAGTACTTC. It encodes CASSSTGTSYYEQYF.

This chain uses TRBV6-1 with TRBJ2-2; 7 bases agree with TRBD1. Germline CDR1 MNHNS, CDR2 SASEGT. J lost 8 bases, V lost 4 bases, and 7 bases had no gene match. The CDR3 spans 14 residues. For the CDR3, the DNA is TGTGCCAGCAGTGGCCAACAGGGGTCAGGGGAGCTGTTTTTT. Its translation: CASSGQQGSGELFF.

At least ten counts were recorded for this clonotype. The V gene is TRBV5-1, the J gene TRBJ2-5; 8 nucleotides match TRBD1. CDR1 and CDR2 from the germline V gene are SGHRS and YFSETQ. Trimming removed 1 base from V and 8 bases from J; junction bases left unmatched: 7. The CDR3 has 14 amino acids. The CDR3 reads CASSLTPTGDTQYF. CDR3 DNA sequence: TGCGCCAGCAGCTTGACGCCGACAGGGGATACCCAGTACTTC.

In this sample, this clonotype turned up many times. The chain combines TRBV5-1 with TRBJ2-7, with D possibly being TRBD1 (7 bases). The CDR3 sequence is 12 residues long. V lost 5 bases, J lost 7 bases, and 13 bases lay in between. Germline V gene sequence: CDR1 SGHRS, CDR2 YFSETQ. CDR3 amino acids: CASRTGTGEQYF. The CDR3 DNA is TGCGCCAGCAGGACAGGGACTGGTGAGCAGTACTTC.

The table lists this clonotype with many counts. Its ends do not fully match the called genes, so a read error is possible. The chain joins TRBV14 to TRBJ2-7; 7 bases agree with TRBD2. CDR3 length: 13 amino acids. Germline V gives CDR1 SGHDN, CDR2 FVKESK. CDR3 in amino acids: CASSQARGGAADF. The CDR3 bases are TGTGCCAGCAGCCAAGCTCGGGGAGGGGCCGCCGACTTC. The entire variable domain, with the rest obtained from reference TRBV14 and TRBJ2-7, is as follows: EAGVTQFPSHSVIEKGQTVTLRCDPISGHDNLYWYRRVMGKEIKFLLHFVKESKQDESGMPNNRFLAERTGGTYSTLKVQPAELEDSGVYFCASSQARGGAADFGPGTRLTVT.

This clonotype was seen at least ten times. This chain uses TRBV29-1 with TRBJ1-1; tentatively, D is TRBD1 (6 bases). The V and J ends lost 4 bases and 1 base respectively, with 10 bases between them. The germline V gene encodes CDR1 SQVTM and CDR2 ANQGSEA. The CDR3 runs 13 residues. CDR3 protein: CSVVGTPNTEAFF. The CDR3 DNA reads as TGCAGCGTTGTGGGGACACCGAACACTGAAGCTTTCTTT.

This clonotype was found a few times. The chain employs TRBV5-8 and TRBJ1-6; D is uncertain. The CDR3 length is 14 residues. The germline gives CDR1 SGHTS, CDR2 YDEGEE. V lost 0 bases, J lost 6 bases, and 7 bases lay in between. The CDR3 spells CASSLGRINSPLHF. The CDR3 DNA sequence: TGTGCCAGCAGCTTGGGCAGAATTAATTCACCCCTCCACTTT.

The chain combines TRBV5-1 with TRBJ1-2; D ambiguous. Trimming left V 0 bases short and J 5 bases short, with 14 bases between. The CDR3 runs to 15 residues. In germline, CDR1 is SGHRS, CDR2 YFSETQ. The CDR3 reads CASSLETVTDYGYTF. In DNA form, the CDR3 reads TGCGCCAGCAGCTTGGAGACGGTCACAGATTATGGCTACACCTTC.

Ten or more counts support this clonotype. The chain couples TRBV28 to TRBJ1-5; D call uncertain. Germline V CDR1 and CDR2: MDHEN, SYDVKM. The CDR3 contains 16 residues. V lost 2 bases to trimming and J lost 7 bases, with 18 bases between them. CDR3 DNA sequence: TGTGCCAGCAGTTTAAGAGGTTTGGGCCGCTCCCAGCCCCAGCATTTT. This sequence encodes CASSLRGLGRSQPQHF. Drawing the rest from reference TRBV28 and TRBJ1-5, the complete variable domain is DVKVTQSSRYLVKRTGEKVFLECVQDMDHENMFWYRQDPGLGLRLIYFSYDVKMKEKGDIPEGYSVSREKKERFSLILESASTNQTSMYLCASSLRGLGRSQPQHFGDGTRLSIL.

This clonotype was seen ten or more times. CDR3 sequence: CASSYPDRWVNTEAFF. Written as DNA, the CDR3 is TGTGCCAGCAGTTACCCCGATAGATGGGTGAACACTGAAGCTTTCTTT. The V and J genes are TRBV6-5 and TRBJ1-1; D not resolved. This CDR3 spans 16 amino acids. Germline V CDR1 and CDR2: MNHEY, SVGAGI. Trimming left V 2 bases short and J 0 bases short, with 13 bases between.

Ten or more counts support this clonotype. The chain employs TRBV6-5 and TRBJ1-2, with D unresolved. Germline V gene sequence: CDR1 MNHEY, CDR2 SVGAGI. V shed 1 base and J shed 4 bases, with 10 bases lying between them. The CDR3 covers 14 residues. The CDR3 loop is CASSYWAVGYGYTF. Written as DNA, the CDR3 is TGTGCCAGCAGTTACTGGGCAGTCGGCTATGGCTACACCTTC.

This clonotype was recorded at least ten times. This chain connects TRBV6-5 to TRBJ2-5, with D possibly being TRBD2 (5 bases). CDR1 MNHEY and CDR2 SVGAGI come from the germline V gene. CDR3 length: 13 amino acids. V lost 7 bases to trimming and J lost 2 bases, with 11 bases between them. The CDR3 DNA follows: TGTGCCAGCACCGAGGAGGCTCAAGAGACCCAGTACTTC. As protein: CASTEEAQETQYF.

The J gene is TRBJ1-2, the V gene TRBV30; D call uncertain. Trimming removed 0 bases at V and 4 bases at J, with 15 bases between. Per germline, CDR1 GTSNPN and CDR2 SVGIG (reference sequence). The CDR3 is 15 amino acids. The CDR3 nucleotides are TGTGCCTGGAGTGTATCCTTGTCAGATTCCTATGGCTACACCTTC. It translates to CAWSVSLSDSYGYTF.

This chain uses TRBV29-1 with TRBJ2-7; TRBD1 aligns across 7 bases. Germline CDR1 SQVTM, CDR2 ANQGSEA. The junction had 7 bases not matched to a gene; V was cut back by 4 bases and J by 4 bases. This CDR3 contains 13 residues. The CDR3 coding sequence is TGCAGCGTTGCGTGGGACAGAGCGTACGAGCAGTACTTC. Residues: CSVAWDRAYEQYF.

The rearrangement uses TRBV6-1 and TRBJ2-5; possibly TRBD1 for D (6 bases). V was shortened by 0 bases and J by 5 bases, with 19 bases between the two germline ends. The CDR3 totals 17 residues. Germline loops: CDR1 MNHNS, CDR2 SASEGT. CDR3 in amino acids: CASSEAWTAVIRETQYF. In DNA form, the CDR3 reads TGTGCCAGCAGTGAAGCCTGGACAGCGGTCATTCGGGAGACCCAGTACTTC.

This clonotype was counted at least ten times. The chain employs TRBV6-1 and TRBJ1-2; possibly TRBD1 for D (5 bases). CDR3 length: 13 residues. V dropped 3 bases and J dropped 8 bases, with 13 bases sitting between them. The germline V gene encodes CDR1 MNHNS and CDR2 SASEGT. CDR3 sequence reads: CASSDRVGEGYTF. CDR3 in DNA: TGTGCCAGCAGTGACAGGGTTGGTGAGGGCTACACCTTC.

The chain carries TRBV2 and TRBJ1-6; D is unresolved. CDR1 is SNHLY and CDR2 is FYNNEI in the germline V gene. This CDR3 has 13 residues. V shed 4 bases and J shed 8 bases, with 9 bases lying between them. The CDR3 region is CASSVRHDSPLHF. The CDR3 DNA follows: TGTGCCAGCAGTGTCAGGCATGATTCACCCCTCCACTTT.

The gene calls are TRBV20-1 and TRBJ2-7, with 8 bases matching TRBD2. The ends lost 6 bases at V and 6 bases at J; junction bases unmatched: 13. CDR3 length equals 14 residues. Germline CDR1 reads DFQATT; CDR2 reads SNEGSKA (reference sequence). The CDR3 bases are TGCAGTGCGGGAGTCCCGGGACTAGTTTCCGAGCAGTACTTC. Translated, it gives CSAGVPGLVSEQYF.

In this sample, this clonotype turned up many times. The chain employs TRBV15 and TRBJ1-2, with D perhaps TRBD1 (6 bases). The CDR3 extends over 16 amino acids. V dropped 0 bases and J dropped 4 bases, with 15 bases sitting between them. CDR1 and CDR2 from the germline V gene are LNHNV and YYDKDF (reference sequence). CDR3: CATSRETNRAAYGYTF. CDR3 in DNA: TGTGCCACCAGCAGAGAAACTAACAGGGCGGCCTATGGCTACACCTTC.

This clonotype was counted many times. The chain employs TRBV27 and TRBJ2-7; 8 nucleotides align to TRBD1. The CDR3 length is 16 residues. The germline V gene has CDR1 MNHEY and CDR2 SMNVEV (reference sequence). Trimming at V came to 0 bases and at J to 0 bases, leaving 4 bases not matched to a gene. The CDR3 DNA follows: TGTGCCAGCAGTTTATCGGGGACAGGATTCTCCTACGAGCAGTACTTC. Translated, it gives CASSLSGTGFSYEQYF.

This clonotype was counted between two and nine times. The V gene is TRBV3-1, the J gene TRBJ1-6, with unresolved D. The CDR3 contains 13 residues. The V gene's germline CDR1 is LGHDT and CDR2 YNNKEL (reference sequence). Trimming pared 0 bases from V and 9 bases from J, leaving 6 bases between. CDR3 in amino acids: CASSQDSISPLHF. In nucleotides, the CDR3 is TGTGCCAGCAGCCAAGATAGCATTTCACCCCTCCACTTT.